This is a list of T cell receptor beta chains from one sample in a study of technical replicates of blood from a few donors. The method was immunoSEQ multiplex PCR; TCRdb's version includes in-frame clones alone and lacks a portion of them. The sample includes 15,000 or so clones, approximately 87% of them seen just once. The sequenced sample was PBMCs. These receptors were taken from a human donor in good health. Each CDR3 is given without its conserved first and last residue. A D gene is named only where the DNA matches it firmly. The listing skips clone size in some rows; elsewhere it reads once, few, many or a size class.

TRBJ1-1 | . | TRBV10-3 | . | AISESMVHGQSGRSEAF
TRBJ2-7 | TRBD2 | TRBV29-1 | . | SVRTSGPSGQY
TRBJ2-7 | . | TRBV5-6 | . | ASTPFGQGTYEQY
TRBJ2-2 | . | TRBV28 | . | ASNARDTYTGELF
TRBJ2-7 | TRBD2 | TRBV19 | . | ASRTGGGEQY
TRBJ1-4 | TRBD1 | TRBV11-1 | . | ASGSTGATNEKLF
TRBJ2-7 | . | TRBV27 | . | ASSFTSAGAQY
TRBJ2-1 | . | TRBV27 | . | ASSLGREVEQF
TRBJ2-1 | TRBD2 | TRBV9 | . | ASSPYSGRANEQF
TRBJ2-6 | TRBD1 | TRBV14 | . | ASRPIPGTGSSGANVLT
TRBJ2-7 | TRBD1 | TRBV6-1 | once | ASSSLGTGGYEQY
TRBJ1-1 | . | TRBV18 | . | ASSRGNTEAF
TRBJ2-5 | TRBD2 | TRBV5-8 | once | ASSLAYSGSGETQY
TRBJ2-7 | TRBD2 | TRBV10-3 | once | AISVKREGLYEQY
TRBJ1-4 | TRBD1 | TRBV6-5 | . | ASSYSTGAEKLF
TRBJ2-2 | . | TRBV27 | . | ASSTRLVLGGELF
TRBJ1-4 | . | TRBV6-5 | . | ASSLWSIATNEKLF
TRBJ2-3 | . | TRBV18 | . | ASQTGGKADTQY
TRBJ2-3 | . | TRBV6-5 | . | ASSRTSIGTDTQY
TRBJ2-2 | TRBD2 | TRBV7-2 | once | ASSSLGLAGVGELF
TRBJ1-1 | . | TRBV7-8 | . | ASSLVGQYTEAF
TRBJ1-3 | . | TRBV18 | . | ASSELVAAGNTIY
TRBJ2-3 | TRBD1 | TRBV9 | . | ASSTGGADTQY
TRBJ2-1 | . | TRBV21-1 | . | ASSLSEQF